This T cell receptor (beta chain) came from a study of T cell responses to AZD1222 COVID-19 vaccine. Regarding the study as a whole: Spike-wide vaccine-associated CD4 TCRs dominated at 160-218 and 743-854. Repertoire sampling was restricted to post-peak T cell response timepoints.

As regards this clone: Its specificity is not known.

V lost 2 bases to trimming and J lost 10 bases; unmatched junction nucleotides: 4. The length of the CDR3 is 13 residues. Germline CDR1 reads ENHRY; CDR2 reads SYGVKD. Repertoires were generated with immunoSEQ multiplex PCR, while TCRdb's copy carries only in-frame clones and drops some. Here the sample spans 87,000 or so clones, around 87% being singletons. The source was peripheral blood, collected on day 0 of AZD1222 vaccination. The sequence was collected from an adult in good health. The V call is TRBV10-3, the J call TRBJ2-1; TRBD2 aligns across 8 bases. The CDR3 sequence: CAISEPGGKEQFF. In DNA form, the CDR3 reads TGTGCCATCAGTGAGCCGGGAGGGAAAGAGCAGTTCTTC.